Each of the 25 T cell receptor beta chains below was sequenced from the same sample in a study of cytomegalovirus exposure and HLA in healthy donors. This PCR relied on a set of 60 Vbeta primers and 13 Jbeta primers. Data came from immunoSEQ multiplex PCR; TCRdb stores just in-frame clones and leaves some out. The sample includes 75,000 to 90,000 clones, 70% to 80% of them seen just once. Sequencing input: PBMCs. The receptors shown here come from a man aged 50 or older in good health and CMV-seronegative.

This sequence joins TRBV30 and TRBJ2-5; D gene ambiguous. Trimming took 7 bases from V and 2 from J, leaving 14 bases between them. Germline loops: CDR1 GTSNPN, CDR2 SVGIG (reference sequence). The CDR3 is made up of 13 amino acids. The CDR3 bases are TGTGCCTCTACAGTGGGTTCTCAAGAGACCCAGTACTTC. This gives the protein CASTVGSQETQYF.

This clone was counted a single time. This rearrangement joins TRBV5-5 to TRBJ2-1; the D gene is possibly TRBD1 (6 bases). The CDR3 has 13 residues. Germline V gene data show CDR1 as SGHKS and CDR2 as YYEKEE (reference sequence). V shed 4 bases and J shed 8 bases, with 13 bases lying between them. Here the CDR3 DNA reads TGTGCCAGCAGCCGGGACATCCCCGATGAGCAGTTCTTC. Amino acids: CASSRDIPDEQFF. Looking up the rest from reference TRBV5-5 and TRBJ2-1 gives the full variable domain: DAGVTQSPTHLIKTRGQQVTLRCSPISGHKSVSWYQQVLGQGPQFIFQYYEKEERGRGNFPDRFSARQFPNYSSELNVNALLLGDSALYLCASSRDIPDEQFFGPGTRLTVL.

A few counts support this clone. The genes are TRBV27 and TRBJ2-3; D ambiguous. The CDR3 length is 15 residues. V lost 2 bases to trimming and J lost 1 base, with 10 bases between them. The germline gives CDR1 MNHEY, CDR2 SMNVEV (reference sequence). The CDR3 here is CASSLGQTRTDTQYF. The CDR3 bases are TGTGCCAGCAGTTTAGGGCAGACCCGCACAGATACGCAGTATTTT.

The chain carries TRBV28 and TRBJ1-2; 10 nucleotides align to TRBD1. Per germline, CDR1 MDHEN and CDR2 SYDVKM. CDR3 length: 12 residues. The V and J ends lost 4 bases and 7 bases, in that order; junction bases with no gene match: 0. The CDR3 region is CASSWDRGGYTF. CDR3 DNA: TGTGCCAGCAGTTGGGACAGGGGTGGCTACACCTTC.

This chain links TRBV13 with TRBJ2-7; 7 nucleotides agree with TRBD2. Germline V lookup: CDR1 PRHDT, CDR2 FYEKMQ (reference sequence). The CDR3 runs 15 residues. V gave up 6 bases and J gave up 5 bases; unmatched junction bases: 13. CDR3 protein: CASSLGGQGGDEQYF. DNA of the CDR3: TGTGCCAGCAGTTTGGGAGGTCAGGGAGGGGACGAGCAGTACTTC.

The CDR3 DNA follows: TGTGCCAGCAGACGGTGGGGCCCGGCAAACACTGAAGCTTTCTTT. This codes for CASRRWGPANTEAFF. The chain couples TRBV28 to TRBJ1-1, with D perhaps matching TRBD1 (5 bases). V was pared by 6 bases and J by 2 bases, with 16 bases between. CDR1 is MDHEN, CDR2 SYDVKM, per germline. This CDR3 region has 15 residues.

The rearrangement links TRBV6-5 to TRBJ2-7, with TRBD1 as a possible D gene (5 bases). Germline CDR1 and CDR2: MNHEY and SVGAGI. With 7 bases removed from V and 0 bases from J, the gap between germline ends came to 10 bases. The CDR3 covers 13 residues. The CDR3 spells CASTSDNSYEQYF. The CDR3, as DNA: TGTGCCAGCACTTCGGACAACTCCTACGAGCAGTACTTC.

This chain links TRBV13 with TRBJ2-2, with 14 bases matching TRBD2. V dropped 2 bases and J dropped 5; count of bases not matched to a gene: 4. The V gene's germline CDR1 is PRHDT and CDR2 FYEKMQ (reference sequence). This CDR3 contains 17 residues. DNA for the CDR3: TGTGCCAGCAGCTTAAGACTAGCGGGGGGGCTGACCGGGGAGCTGTTTTTT. Encoded protein: CASSLRLAGGLTGELFF. Looking up the rest from reference TRBV13 and TRBJ2-2 gives the full variable domain: AAGVIQSPRHLIKEKRETATLKCYPIPRHDTVYWYQQGPGQDPQFLISFYEKMQSDKGSIPDRFSAQQFSDYHSELNMSSLELGDSALYFCASSLRLAGGLTGELFFGEGSRLTVL.

The table lists this clone with a few counts. The rearrangement uses TRBV6-5 and TRBJ1-2, with 9 nucleotides matching TRBD1. The CDR3 length is 16 residues. Trimming cost V 4 bases and J 1 base; bases outside gene matches: 7. Germline CDR1 MNHEY, CDR2 SVGAGI. CDR3 nucleotides: TGTGCCAGCAGTTCGATGGGACAGGGATTTAACTATGGCTACACCTTC. This sequence encodes CASSSMGQGFNYGYTF.

V usage is TRBV27 and J usage is TRBJ2-1, with TRBD2 matching over 12 bases. Trimming took 6 bases from V and 4 from J; bases not matched to a gene: 7. The CDR3 spans 16 residues. Germline CDR1 MNHEY, CDR2 SMNVEV (reference sequence). The CDR3 nucleotides are TGTGCCAGCAGGCCACGGGGGACTAGCGGGTACAATGAGCAGTTCTTC. Translated: CASRPRGTSGYNEQFF.

The V and J genes are TRBV19 and TRBJ1-2; TRBD1 agrees at 8 bases. The CDR3 runs to 15 residues. J lost 6 bases, V lost 3 bases, and 9 bases had no gene match. Looked up from germline, CDR1 is LNHDA and CDR2 is SQIVND (reference sequence). CDR3 sequence: CASSIRYRQGHGYTF. In nucleotides, the CDR3 is TGTGCCAGTAGTATCCGGTACCGACAGGGGCATGGCTACACCTTC.

The rearrangement links TRBV7-2 to TRBJ1-3, with D possibly matching TRBD1 (5 bases). Germline V gene lookup returns CDR1 SGHTA and CDR2 FQGNSA. V was pared by 7 bases and J by 0 bases, with 16 bases between. The CDR3 spans 16 residues. Here the CDR3 reads CASTELRGLSGNTIYF. In nucleotides, the CDR3 is TGTGCCAGCACTGAACTAAGGGGACTCTCTGGAAACACCATATATTTT. The full variable domain, with the rest looked up from reference TRBV7-2 and TRBJ1-3, is GAGVSQSPSNKVTEKGKDVELRCDPISGHTALYWYRQSLGQGLEFLIYFQGNSAPDKSGLPSDRFSAERTGGSVSTLTIQRTQQEDSAVYLCASTELRGLSGNTIYFGEGSWLTVV.

This chain connects TRBV7-3 to TRBJ2-7; TRBD2 matches at 14 bases. This CDR3 region has 20 residues. CDR1 SGHTA and CDR2 FQGTGA come from the germline V gene. Losses at the gene ends were 3 bases for V and 0 bases for J; bases not matched to a gene: 13. Here the CDR3 reads CASSFRLAGGFSLYSYEQYF. DNA of the CDR3: TGTGCCAGCAGCTTCAGACTAGCGGGGGGGTTCTCCCTGTACTCCTACGAGCAGTACTTC.

V is TRBV6-1 and J is TRBJ2-7; 10 nucleotides match TRBD2. The CDR3 totals 18 residues. Germline V gene data show CDR1 as MNHNS and CDR2 as SASEGT. V lost 2 bases, J lost 8 bases, and 18 bases stayed unmatched. Written as DNA, the CDR3 is TGTGCCAGCAGTGAACCCCCGGAGCGGGGGGGCCAAGGAGGAAAGCAGTACTTC. As protein: CASSEPPERGGQGGKQYF.

V is TRBV10-3 and J is TRBJ2-1; 11 positions agree with TRBD2. The ends lost 6 bases at V and 1 base at J; junction bases unmatched: 5. CDR3 length equals 16 residues. The germline gives CDR1 ENHRY, CDR2 SYGVKD. Here the CDR3 DNA reads TGTGCCATCAGCCTAGCGGGGGGTGGGTCCTACAATGAGCAGTTCTTC. Amino acids: CAISLAGGGSYNEQFF.

This clone was detected only once. The chain recombines TRBV9 with TRBJ2-7; 7 nucleotides line up with TRBD2. The germline V gene has CDR1 SGDLS and CDR2 YYNGEE. Germline trimming cut 0 bases from V and 4 bases from J; bases unmatched to any gene: 4. CDR3 length: 14 amino acids. The CDR3 spells CASSVDPRGYEQYF. The CDR3 coding sequence is TGTGCCAGCAGCGTAGACCCGCGGGGGTACGAGCAGTACTTC.

This chain connects TRBV27 to TRBJ2-7, with TRBD1 identical over 9 bases. Germline V gene sequence: CDR1 MNHEY, CDR2 SMNVEV (reference sequence). With 5 bases clipped from V and 2 bases from J, the junction kept 13 bases outside the gene matches. The CDR3 has 17 residues. CDR3 DNA: TGTGCCAGCAGTCGCGGCCCTCAGGGGACAGGGACCTACGAGCAGTACTTC. Its protein is CASSRGPQGTGTYEQYF.

This chain connects TRBV5-1 to TRBJ2-1, with 8 bases aligning to TRBD2. Germline assignment: CDR1 SGHRS and CDR2 YFSETQ. V lost 5 bases and J lost 4; bases outside the gene matches: 8. This CDR3 comprises 15 residues. In DNA form, the CDR3 reads TGCGCCAGCAGAACGGTTAGCGGGAAATACAATGAGCAGTTCTTC. This sequence encodes CASRTVSGKYNEQFF.

The chain combines TRBV7-3 with TRBJ2-6; TRBD1 agrees at 7 bases. CDR3 length: 16 amino acids. The J segment lost 0 bases and the V segment lost 5 bases, leaving 4 bases of the junction unmatched. The germline V gene has CDR1 SGHTA and CDR2 FQGTGA. CDR3 protein: CASSGDSHSGANVLTF. The CDR3 nucleotides read TGTGCCAGCAGCGGGGACAGCCACTCTGGGGCCAACGTCCTGACTTTC.

This clone was seen more than once but under ten times. The rearrangement links TRBV15 to TRBJ2-1; 15 nucleotides match TRBD2. Germline V CDR1 and CDR2: LNHNV, YYDKDF (reference sequence). The V segment lost 6 bases and the J segment 7 bases; nucleotides outside the gene matches: 10. The CDR3 runs 17 residues. Here the CDR3 DNA reads TGTGCCACCAGTGAGTTTGGACTAGCGGGGGGGAAAAATGAGCAGTTCTTC. This sequence encodes CATSEFGLAGGKNEQFF.

J is TRBJ1-1 and V is TRBV18; D remains ambiguous. The CDR3 is made up of 16 amino acids. Germline CDR1 reads KGHSH; CDR2 reads LQKENI. Trimming removed 0 bases from V and 2 bases from J, with 13 bases in between. This chain's CDR3 is CASSPPRGGPNTEAFF. As DNA, the CDR3 is TGTGCCAGCTCACCACCCCGTGGAGGGCCCAACACTGAAGCTTTCTTT.

The genes are TRBV10-1 and TRBJ2-1, with 9 bases identical to TRBD2. Germline V lookup: CDR1 WNHNN, CDR2 SYGVQD (reference sequence). This CDR3 spans 14 amino acids. V trimming: 5 bases; J trimming: 7 bases; junction bases outside the gene matches: 6. CDR3 sequence (DNA): TGCGCCAGCAGTAGAGTAGCGGGGGATAATGAGCAGTTCTTC. This encodes CASSRVAGDNEQFF.

The CDR3 reads CASSLRGGLTYEQYF. CDR3 nucleotide sequence: TGTGCCAGCAGCCTACGGGGGGGCCTGACCTACGAGCAGTACTTC. The chain carries TRBV11-2 and TRBJ2-7; TRBD2 aligns across 8 bases. Looked up from germline, CDR1 is SGHAT and CDR2 is FQNNGV. The V gene end was trimmed by 5 bases and the J gene end by 2 bases; junction bases not matched to a gene: 8. This CDR3 has 15 residues.

The chain employs TRBV9 and TRBJ1-1, with D perhaps TRBD1 (6 bases). The CDR3 runs 14 residues. Germline V gene data show CDR1 as SGDLS and CDR2 as YYNGEE. V gave up 4 bases and J gave up 11 bases, with 21 bases separating them. In nucleotides, the CDR3 is TGTGCCAGCAGCCCATATGAAGGGGGGGTTAGTGCTTTCTTT. Protein sequence: CASSPYEGGVSAFF.

V usage is TRBV9 and J usage is TRBJ1-3, with a weak D call TRBD1 (5 bases). CDR1 SGDLS and CDR2 YYNGEE come from the germline V gene. CDR3 length: 15 residues. Trimming took off 4 bases at V and 3 bases at J, with 14 bases between the two ends. This CDR3 is CASSTRDGIGNTIYF. The CDR3 DNA reads as TGTGCCAGCAGCACGCGGGACGGTATTGGAAACACCATATATTTT. Full variable domain (missing parts from reference TRBV9 and TRBJ1-3): DSGVTQTPKHLITATGQRVTLRCSPRSGDLSVYWYQQSLDQGLQFLIQYYNGEERAKGNILERFSAQQFPDLHSELNLSSLELGDSALYFCASSTRDGIGNTIYFGEGSWLTVV.